This T cell receptor (beta chain) appears in the sequencing data of a study of cytomegalovirus exposure and HLA in healthy donors. Study results and caveats: Earlier analysis looked at TCR beta V segments, and most were productive about 90% or about 30% of the time. Further analysis, carried out later, found HLA-associated TCR beta chains more clonally expanded than equally common other chains. In a later analysis, common viral pathogens appeared linked to several of the most significant clusters.

About this clone itself: What it binds is unknown.

Primers included in the PCR were 60 Vbeta and 13 Jbeta primers. Sequenced by immunoSEQ multiplex PCR; TCRdb stores in-frame clones only, minus some. In the table there are approximately 170,000 clones, just under 80% of which are singletons. The V gene's germline CDR1 is GTSNPN and CDR2 SVGIG (reference sequence). The CDR3 runs to 14 residues. V lost 5 bases, J lost 7 bases, and 11 bases stayed unmatched. This chain links TRBV30 with TRBJ1-2, with 9 bases matching TRBD1. This TCR was sampled from a woman aged 40 to 50 in good health and CMV-seropositive. The sample comprised PBMCs. This CDR3 reads CAWSKEDRGGGYTF. The CDR3 region has the DNA TGTGCCTGGTCCAAGGAGGACAGGGGTGGTGGCTACACCTTC.